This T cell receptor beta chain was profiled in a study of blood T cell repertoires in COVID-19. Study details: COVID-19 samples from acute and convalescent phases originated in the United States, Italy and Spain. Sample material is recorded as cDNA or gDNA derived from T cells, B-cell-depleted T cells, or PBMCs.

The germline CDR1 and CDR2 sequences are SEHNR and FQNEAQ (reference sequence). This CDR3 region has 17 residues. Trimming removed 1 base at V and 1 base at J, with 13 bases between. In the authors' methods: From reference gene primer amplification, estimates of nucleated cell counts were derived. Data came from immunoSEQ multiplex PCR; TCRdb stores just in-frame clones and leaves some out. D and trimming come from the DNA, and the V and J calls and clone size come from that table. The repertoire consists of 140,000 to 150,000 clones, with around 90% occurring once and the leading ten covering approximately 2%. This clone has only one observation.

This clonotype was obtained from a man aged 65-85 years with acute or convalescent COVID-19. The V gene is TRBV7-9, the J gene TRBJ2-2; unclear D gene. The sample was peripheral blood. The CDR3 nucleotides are TGTGCCAGCAGCTTAGAAAAGAGGAATTTGAACACCGGGGAGCTGTTTTTT. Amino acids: CASSLEKRNLNTGELFF.